What follows describes a single T cell receptor beta chain. Its antigen is currently unknown. Through a sample-barcoded 5' primer and a J-beta primer mix, a second PCR was run for roughly 7 to 11 cycles. Each CDR3 protein is one row after TCRdb ran MiXCR on the 5' RACE reads. The table includes 750,000 to 950,000 distinct CDR3 sequences, 50% to 65% detected once. Germline loops: CDR1 SGHTA, CDR2 FQGNSA. The CDR3 has 14 amino acids. The trim removed 1 base at V and 14 bases at J, leaving 12 bases unmatched. The data originate from a study of blood T cells in healthy people across ages. Study-wide points: TCR beta diversity, measured per million T cells, fell in a roughly linear way with age. A greater number of naive CD4+ cells and higher diversity distinguished long-lived donors from aged donors.

Each sample had at least 7 million PBMCs isolated. This clonotype was sampled from a man older than 75 in good health. The sample taken for sequencing was blood. This chain uses TRBV7-2 with TRBJ2-3, with 7 bases matching TRBD2. CDR3 amino acids: CASSLGRGRGYAYF. As DNA, the CDR3 is TGTGCCAGCAGCTTAGGTCGGGGGAGGGGATACGCGTATTTT.